This T cell receptor beta chain appears in the sequencing data of a study of control samples from healthy donors and cancer patients (dated by TCRdb to about 2020). To prepare the library, the immunoSEQ multiplex PCR assay was applied. Drawn from immuneACCESS, this table holds only the in-frame rearrangements with V and J called that TCRdb kept. Clones are partly lost; checked studies trace under half to an unresolved V gene and leave the rest unexplained. Recorded for this sample are over 60,000 clones; roughly 85% of them occurred a single time. Together, the top ten hold over 4.5% of the sample. The CDR3 measures 16 amino acids from cysteine to phenylalanine. The sequence is cut down to CDR3 DNA, 48 bases in frame from base 1. V is clipped by 2 bases and J by 2 bases, and the sequence between their germline boundaries is 14 bases long. CDR1 and CDR2, looked up from the germline V gene, are LGHNA and YSLEER.

Details on this clone: What antigen it recognizes has not been identified. No quality values exist for individual bases; no much larger clone is one base distant.

Sequenced material: blood. This clonotype was obtained from a middle-aged man in good health. The rearranged chain carries TRBV4-3 and TRBJ2-3; a tentative D call is TRBD1 (5 bases match). The CDR3 amino acid sequence is: CASSQYPSGNTDTQYF. The nucleotide sequence reads TGCGCCAGCAGCCAATATCCCTCAGGGAACACAGATACGCAGTATTTT.